This T cell receptor (beta chain) was identified in a study of spatial heterogeneity in lung cancer. About the study: Detection consistently captured more beta-chain sequences than alpha-chain sequences.

The length of the CDR3 is 15 residues. Trimming removed 5 bases at V and 10 bases at J, with 21 bases between. Germline V lookup: CDR1 DFQATT, CDR2 SNEGSKA (reference sequence). The time point: sample taken at primary tumor resection. Extraction of whole RNA from tumor, nontumor lung or frozen PBMC preceded unsorted sequencing. The donor group consisted of 55 to 85 patients who had untreated, early-stage non-small cell lung cancer. Study-wide points: Follow-up blood showed ubiquitous expanded tumor TCRs less than blood at resection did.

At least ten counts were recorded for this clonotype. What it binds is unknown. Each molecule of TCR cDNA was tagged with one unique molecular identifier. TCRdb re-analysed the 5' RACE reads in MiXCR, keeping a single row per CDR3 protein. The table has over 14,000 distinct CDR3 sequences, around 9.1% seen once. This TCR was sampled from a male donor with early-stage non-small cell lung cancer. The starting material was PBMCs, obtained at surgery. The chain employs TRBV20-1 and TRBJ1-6; no reliable D call. CDR3 region: CSAPSNAARRSPLHF. CDR3 in DNA: TGCAGTGCTCCCTCGAATGCCGCCCGCAGATCACCCCTCCACTTT.